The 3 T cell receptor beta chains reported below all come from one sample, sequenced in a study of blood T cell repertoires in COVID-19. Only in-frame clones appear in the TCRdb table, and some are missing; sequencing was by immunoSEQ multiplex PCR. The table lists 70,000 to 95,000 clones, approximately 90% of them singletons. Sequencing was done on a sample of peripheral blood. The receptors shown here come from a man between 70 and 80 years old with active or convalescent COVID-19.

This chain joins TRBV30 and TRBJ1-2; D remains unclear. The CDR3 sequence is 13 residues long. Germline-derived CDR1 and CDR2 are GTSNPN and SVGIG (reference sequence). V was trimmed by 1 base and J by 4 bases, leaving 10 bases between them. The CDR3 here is CAWSDPGGYGYTF. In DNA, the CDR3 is TGTGCCTGGAGTGACCCTGGAGGCTATGGCTACACCTTC.

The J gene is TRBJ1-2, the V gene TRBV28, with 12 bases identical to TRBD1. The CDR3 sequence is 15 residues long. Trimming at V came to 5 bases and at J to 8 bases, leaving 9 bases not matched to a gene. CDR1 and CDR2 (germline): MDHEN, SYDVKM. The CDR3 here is CASSIVGQGAWGYTF. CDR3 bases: TGTGCCAGCAGTATAGTGGGACAGGGGGCGTGGGGCTACACCTTC.

CDR3 residues: CAWSVRGLLLYEQYF. CDR3 in DNA: TGTGCCTGGAGTGTTCGTGGGCTACTCCTCTACGAGCAGTACTTC. V usage is TRBV30 and J usage is TRBJ2-7; D uncertain. V was trimmed by 0 bases and J by 3 bases, leaving 15 bases between them. Germline CDR1 GTSNPN, CDR2 SVGIG (reference sequence). The length of the CDR3 is 15 residues.